The rows below give T cell receptor beta chains drawn from one sample of a study of blood T cell repertoires in COVID-19. The protocol was immunoSEQ multiplex PCR, while the TCRdb copy is restricted to in-frame clones and leaves out a portion. Altogether about 200,000 clones are present, around 84% being singletons, with the ten largest covering around 4.9%. Sequenced: peripheral blood. The receptors shown here come from a woman aged 80 or over with acute or convalescent COVID-19. Each CDR3 is given with its conserved first and last residue. Each record gives: D gene, V gene, clone size, J gene, CDR3 DNA, CDR3 protein. A D gene is named only where the DNA matches it firmly. Not every row has a clone size; where given, it reads once, few, many or a size class.

NA	TRBV27	NA	TRBJ1-5	TGTGCCAGCAGGGCAGACTTTAATCAGCCCCAGCATTTT	CASRADFNQPQHF
TRBD1	TRBV27	NA	TRBJ1-2	TGTGCCAGCAGGCCCCAGGGGGACTATGGCTACACCTTC	CASRPQGDYGYTF
NA	TRBV27	NA	TRBJ2-3	TGTGCCAGCAGTCCACCGCCAGGGAGGGGGGAAGACACAGATACGCAGTATTTT	CASSPPPGRGEDTDTQYF
NA	TRBV2	NA	TRBJ1-1	TGTGCCAGCAGTGAATGGGGCAGGGTTAACACTGAAGCTTTCTTT	CASSEWGRVNTEAFF
NA	TRBV21-1	NA	TRBJ1-2	TGTGCCAGCAGAGGGACATCATCGTCCTCATGTTATGGCTACACCTTC	CASRGTSSSSCYGYTF
TRBD2	TRBV5-1	NA	TRBJ2-1	TGCGCCAGCAGCCGGGGACTAGCGGGAGTAATTGAGCAGTTCTTC	CASSRGLAGVIEQFF
TRBD1	TRBV28	NA	TRBJ2-7	TGTGCCAGCAGTTCCCTCGGACAGGGTTCCTACGAGCAGTACTTC	CASSSLGQGSYEQYF
TRBD1	TRBV7-2	NA	TRBJ1-3	TGTGCCAGCAGCTTCTCCCAGGGGGCCTGGAACACCATATATTTT	CASSFSQGAWNTIYF
NA	TRBV29-1	NA	TRBJ2-7	TGCAGCGTCGGGTTAGACGAGCAGTACTTC	CSVGLDEQYF
NA	TRBV5-1	NA	TRBJ1-1	TGCGCCAGCAGCTTGGTTCTGGGGAGGGGCGATGCTTTCTTT	CASSLVLGRGDAFF
NA	TRBV2	NA	TRBJ2-5	TGTGCCAGCAGTTCAAGGGGGGGCGAGACCCAGTACTTC	CASSSRGGETQYF
TRBD1	TRBV9	NA	TRBJ2-7	TGTGCCAGCAGCGGCACCGCCTCCGGGACAGGGTACGAGCAGTACTTC	CASSGTASGTGYEQYF
TRBD1	TRBV6-5	NA	TRBJ2-3	TGTGCCAGCACCGACAGGGGGCGCACAGATACGCAGTATTTT	CASTDRGRTDTQYF
NA	TRBV19	once	TRBJ1-6	TGTGCCAGTTCGACAGTGTTGAGGTCACCCCTCCACTTT	CASSTVLRSPLHF
NA	TRBV7-2	NA	TRBJ2-1	TGTGCCAGCAGCGAAAACAGGGACGAGCAGTTCTTC	CASSENRDEQFF
NA	TRBV4-2	NA	TRBJ2-7	TGTGCCAGCAGCCTCACCCGGGTCGGCTCCTACGAGCAGTACTTC	CASSLTRVGSYEQYF
NA	TRBV7-8	NA	TRBJ2-3	TGTGCCAGCAGCTTAGTTGGTAGTACAGATACGCAGTATTTT	CASSLVGSTDTQYF
TRBD1	TRBV7-6	NA	TRBJ2-3	TGTGCCAGCAGCTTAAACAGACAGGGGGTAACAGATACGCAGTATTTT	CASSLNRQGVTDTQYF
NA	TRBV7-2	NA	TRBJ2-7	TGTGCCAGCAGCTTAATGGTACAGGGAGTCGGCGAGCAGTACTTC	CASSLMVQGVGEQYF
TRBD2	TRBV4-2	NA	TRBJ2-1	TGTGCCAGCAGCCAAGGGGCACCGGGACTAGCGGCCCCGAGCTCCTACAATGAGCAGTTCTTC	CASSQGAPGLAAPSSYNEQFF
NA	TRBV6-4	NA	TRBJ2-2	TGTGCCAGCAGCGCTGACTACACGACCGGGGAGCTGTTTTTT	CASSADYTTGELFF
TRBD2	TRBV20-1	NA	TRBJ2-7	TGCAGTGCTAGTTATAGCGGGAGGGGGTTCTACGAGCAGTACTTC	CSASYSGRGFYEQYF
NA	TRBV11-2	NA	TRBJ1-5	TGTGCCAGCAGCGCACAGGGTGGTCAGCCCCAGCATTTT	CASSAQGGQPQHF
NA	TRBV7-2	NA	TRBJ1-4	TGTGCCAGCAGCTTATGGGGAGGGGCAGAACTGTTTTTT	CASSLWGGAELFF
NA	TRBV5-4	NA	TRBJ1-1	TGTGCCAGCAGCGTGACAGTGAACACTGAAGCTTTCTTT	CASSVTVNTEAFF
TRBD1	TRBV4-3	NA	TRBJ2-2	TGCGCCAGCAGCCGAGCCGCGGGACAGGGGGCCGTCGGGGAGCTGTTTTTT	CASSRAAGQGAVGELFF
TRBD2	TRBV7-2	once	TRBJ2-1	TGTGCCAGCAGCTTCCTAGCGGGACGGGTAGATGAGCAGTTCTTC	CASSFLAGRVDEQFF
TRBD1	TRBV18	once	TRBJ2-3	TGTGCCAGCTCATCCACGACAGGGTCCACAGATACGCAGTATTTT	CASSSTTGSTDTQYF
NA	TRBV6-4	NA	TRBJ1-1	TGTGCCAGCAGTGAGGACACCTACACTGAAGCTTTCTTT	CASSEDTYTEAFF
TRBD1	TRBV6-2/TRBV6-3	NA	TRBJ2-1	TGTGCCAGCAGCAGGAGGACAGGGGGGAATGAGCAGTTCTTC	CASSRRTGGNEQFF
TRBD1	TRBV29-1	NA	TRBJ1-1	TGCAGCGTCCGCCGACAGGGGGGCACTGAAGCTTTCTTT	CSVRRQGGTEAFF
TRBD2	TRBV28	NA	TRBJ2-3	TGTGCCAGCAGTTCGTGGACTAGCGGCTTCACAGATACGCAGTATTTT	CASSSWTSGFTDTQYF
NA	TRBV7-2	NA	TRBJ1-3	TGTGCCAGCAGCTTATACCGGGGGGGGAACTCTGGAAACACCATATATTTT	CASSLYRGGNSGNTIYF
NA	TRBV7-8	few	TRBJ1-5	TGTGCCAGCAGCTTAAATTCCCGGGATCAGCCCCAGCATTTT	CASSLNSRDQPQHF
NA	TRBV27	NA	TRBJ2-7	TGTGCCACCCAGGGCGGTCCCTACGAGCAGTACTTC	CATQGGPYEQYF
NA	TRBV7-7	NA	TRBJ2-5	TGTGCTAGCAGTTACGGACAGACGGGACAAGAGACCCAGTACTTC	CASSYGQTGQETQYF
TRBD2	TRBV5-1	once	TRBJ2-3	TGCGCCAGCAGCACTGGACTAGCTCGCGGGGCGCAGTATTTT	CASSTGLARGAQYF
NA	TRBV5-6	NA	TRBJ1-3	TGTGCCAGCAGCACAAAGGGGCAGAAAGGAAACACCATATATTTT	CASSTKGQKGNTIYF
TRBD1	TRBV27	NA	TRBJ1-1	TGTGCCAGCCAAAACCTAAACAGGGGTAGTTGGGCTTTCTTT	CASQNLNRGSWAFF
NA	TRBV28	NA	TRBJ2-7	TGTGCCAGCAGTCCCCCCGGGTCCGTATACGAGCAGTACTTC	CASSPPGSVYEQYF
NA	TRBV7-2	NA	TRBJ1-5	TGTGCCAGCAGCGCAGACATCAGCACTTGGAATCAGCCCCAGCATTTT	CASSADISTWNQPQHF
NA	TRBV7-3	NA	TRBJ2-3	TGTGCCAGCAGCTTAAGACGGGACACAGATACGCAGTATTTT	CASSLRRDTDTQYF
TRBD2	TRBV9	NA	TRBJ2-1	TGTGCCAGCAGCGTGCAAGCGGGAGGACTTTATCGAGACAATGAGCAGTTCTTC	CASSVQAGGLYRDNEQFF
TRBD1	TRBV6-6	NA	TRBJ2-7	TGTGCCAGCAGTCAAGGACAGGGGCGGACCTACGAGCAGTACTTC	CASSQGQGRTYEQYF
TRBD2	TRBV2	NA	TRBJ2-7	TGTGCCAGCAGTGATTCTAGCGGGAGTCTCTACGAGCAGTACTTC	CASSDSSGSLYEQYF
TRBD1	TRBV2	NA	TRBJ1-1	TGTGCCACCTCACAGGGGTGGGACACTGAAGCTTTCTTT	CATSQGWDTEAFF
TRBD1	TRBV4-3	NA	TRBJ1-5	TGCGCCAGCAGCCAAACCAGACAGGGGGTTCAGCCCCAGCATTTT	CASSQTRQGVQPQHF
NA	TRBV6-6	few	TRBJ1-1	TGTGCCAGCCTAGCGAACACTGAAGCTTTCTTT	CASLANTEAFF
NA	TRBV5-6	NA	TRBJ2-1	TGTGCCAGCAGCTTTGGCCTGATAAACTACAATGAGCAGTTCTTC	CASSFGLINYNEQFF
NA	TRBV5-4	NA	TRBJ2-2	TGTGCCAGCAGCTCCGGGAGTTCGAACACCGGGGAGCTGTTTTTT	CASSSGSSNTGELFF
NA	TRBV4-2	NA	TRBJ1-4	TGTGCCAGCAGCCAACCGGGGGACTTAAATGAAAAACTGTTTTTT	CASSQPGDLNEKLFF
NA	TRBV6-6	NA	TRBJ2-5	TGTGCCAGCCGCGGATTAGCGTACCAAGAGACCCAGTACTTC	CASRGLAYQETQYF
TRBD1	TRBV18	NA	TRBJ1-3	TGTGCCAGCTCACCCTCCGGGACAGGGGACTCTGGAAACACCATATATTTT	CASSPSGTGDSGNTIYF
NA	TRBV18	NA	TRBJ1-4	TGTGCCAGCTCACCCCGCGGGTTTGAAAAACTGTTTTTT	CASSPRGFEKLFF
TRBD1	TRBV2	NA	TRBJ2-1	TGTGCCAGCAGTGAAGCGCAAGGGGGCGAGCAGTTCTTC	CASSEAQGGEQFF
NA	TRBV6-2/TRBV6-3	NA	TRBJ1-3	TGTGCCAGCAGCCAGGGGCCGAGCTCTGGAAACACCATATATTTT	CASSQGPSSGNTIYF
TRBD1	TRBV29-1	NA	TRBJ1-2	TGCAGCGTTGAACGGCAGGGGGACGGCTACACCTTC	CSVERQGDGYTF